The 25 T cell receptor beta chains given below trace back to one sample, sequenced in a study of cytomegalovirus exposure and HLA in healthy donors. Primers for the PCR totalled 60 Vbeta and 13 Jbeta. Sequenced by immunoSEQ multiplex PCR; TCRdb stores in-frame clones only, minus some. The sample carries about 160,000 clones, 60% to 80% recorded once. Source material: PBMCs. The receptor set was obtained from a woman between 45 and 65 years old in good health and CMV-seropositive.

The chain is built from TRBV5-1 and TRBJ2-5; 8 nucleotides agree with TRBD2. The CDR3 consists of 14 residues. Germline values: CDR1 SGHRS, CDR2 YFSETQ. V shed 2 bases, J shed 6 bases, and the junction held 6 bases outside the gene matches. The CDR3 nucleotides read TGCGCCAGCAGCTTAACCGCTAGCGGGCAGACCCAGTACTTC. It yields the protein CASSLTASGQTQYF.

This chain links TRBV19 with TRBJ2-7, with D tentatively TRBD2 (6 bases). In germline, CDR1 is LNHDA, CDR2 SQIVND (reference sequence). The CDR3 totals 16 residues. Trimming cost V 0 bases and J 2 bases, with 14 bases left between them. The CDR3 loop is CASSIEGGQVTYEQYF. The CDR3 DNA follows: TGTGCCAGTAGTATAGAGGGGGGTCAAGTAACCTACGAGCAGTACTTC.

The V and J genes are TRBV19 and TRBJ2-7; 7 nucleotides match TRBD1. The CDR3 runs to 13 residues. Germline CDR1 and CDR2: LNHDA and SQIVND (reference sequence). Losses at the gene ends were 10 bases for V and 2 bases for J; bases not matched to a gene: 8. The DNA of the CDR3 is TGTGCCACTGCGACAGGGAGTACCTACGAGCAGTACTTC. Its translation is CATATGSTYEQYF.

This clone was seen once. The V and J genes are TRBV2 and TRBJ2-5, with D perhaps matching TRBD2 (6 bases). The CDR3 covers 14 residues. Germline V CDR1 and CDR2: SNHLY, FYNNEI. Trimming stripped 8 bases from V and 2 bases from J, with 15 bases between. The CDR3 DNA follows: TGTGCCAGCTCTAACGGGAGAGTTCAAGAGACCCAGTACTTC. It translates to CASSNGRVQETQYF.

The chain has TRBV5-1 and TRBJ2-2; D is possibly TRBD1 (6 bases). The CDR3 extends over 17 amino acids. Trimming pared 4 bases from V and 7 bases from J, leaving 23 bases between. Germline values: CDR1 SGHRS, CDR2 YFSETQ. CDR3 region: CASSPDYPQGTGGELFF. The CDR3 coding sequence is TGCGCCAGCAGCCCCGACTACCCACAGGGTACGGGCGGGGAGCTGTTTTTT.

The rearrangement uses TRBV2 and TRBJ1-4; 7 bases align to TRBD1. This CDR3 is 15 amino acids long. CDR1 is SNHLY, CDR2 FYNNEI, per germline. V was pared by 7 bases and J by 5 bases, with 10 bases of the junction left unmatched. CDR3 in DNA: TGTGCCAGCACCGACAGGGCCAGACAGAATGAAAAACTGTTTTTT. This gives the protein CASTDRARQNEKLFF.

V is TRBV5-1 and J is TRBJ2-5; no clear D. Germline assignment: CDR1 SGHRS and CDR2 YFSETQ. The V and J ends lost 0 bases and 1 base respectively, with 10 bases between them. This CDR3 region has 15 residues. The CDR3 bases are TGCGCCAGCAGCTTGGCCGGTACCTCCCAAGAGACCCAGTACTTC. It is translated as CASSLAGTSQETQYF.

The V gene is TRBV10-3, the J gene TRBJ2-1; 9 nucleotides agree with TRBD2. Losses at the gene ends were 7 bases for V and 0 bases for J; bases not matched to a gene: 10. CDR3 length: 17 residues. From germline, CDR1 is ENHRY and CDR2 SYGVKD. The CDR3 DNA reads as TGTGCCATCATGAGTCTAGCGGGGACAAGCTCCTACAATGAGCAGTTCTTC. This codes for CAIMSLAGTSSYNEQFF.

This chain links TRBV4-1 with TRBJ2-7; TRBD2 aligns across 8 bases. Germline CDR1 is MGHRA and CDR2 is YSYEKL. J gave up 3 bases and V 4 bases, and 11 bases lay outside the gene matches. The CDR3 totals 16 residues. The CDR3 spells CASSPTGLAGGYEQYF. In nucleotides, the CDR3 is TGCGCCAGCAGCCCCACCGGACTAGCAGGAGGCTACGAGCAGTACTTC.

This sequence joins TRBV25-1 and TRBJ2-7; TRBD2 agrees at 11 bases. Trimming at V came to 7 bases and at J to 0 bases, leaving 5 bases not matched to a gene. This CDR3 has 15 amino acids. CDR1 and CDR2 from the germline V gene are MGHDK and SYGVNS. As DNA, the CDR3 is TGTGCCAGCATCGGGGGACTAGCGGACTCCTACGAGCAGTACTTC. It encodes CASIGGLADSYEQYF.

This clone occurred a few times. V gene TRBV6-5 combines with J gene TRBJ2-2; D possibly corresponds to TRBD1 (6 bases). The germline V gene encodes CDR1 MNHEY and CDR2 SVGAGI. V gave up 3 bases and J gave up 5 bases, with 10 bases separating them. This CDR3 is 14 amino acids long. The CDR3 reads CASSYSRGTGELFF. DNA for the CDR3: TGTGCCAGCAGTTATTCAAGGGGGACCGGGGAGCTGTTTTTT.

This clone occurred a few times. This chain connects TRBV5-6 to TRBJ2-5; TRBD2 aligns across 9 bases. TRBJ2-7 matches the DNA end more closely, so the J call is doubtful. The CDR3 consists of 14 residues. CDR1 SGHDT and CDR2 YYEEEE come from the germline V gene. The DNA for the CDR3 is TGTGCCAGCATGCGGACTAGCGTTTCCTACGAGCAGTACTTC. Translation gives CASMRTSVSYEQYF.

The CDR3 coding sequence is TGTGCCAGCAGGACTAGCGGGGGGGCCGGCACAGATACGCAGTATTTT. As protein: CASRTSGGAGTDTQYF. The V call is TRBV28, the J call TRBJ2-3; 14 bases agree with TRBD2. Germline values: CDR1 MDHEN, CDR2 SYDVKM. CDR3 length equals 16 residues. The trim removed 6 bases at V and 1 base at J, leaving 3 bases unmatched.

In this sample, this clone turned up once. The chain recombines TRBV10-3 with TRBJ1-3, with D unresolved. V was shortened by 3 bases and J by 0 bases, with 12 bases between the two germline ends. The CDR3 covers 16 residues. Germline CDR1 is ENHRY and CDR2 is SYGVKD. The CDR3 sequence is CAISEWGVSSGNTIYF. Here the CDR3 DNA reads TGTGCCATCAGTGAATGGGGAGTCAGCTCTGGAAACACCATATATTTT.

The rearrangement joins TRBV29-1 to TRBJ1-2; 7 bases match TRBD1. V was pared by 4 bases and J by 4 bases, with 12 bases of the junction left unmatched. The CDR3 is 15 residues long. The germline V gene has CDR1 SQVTM and CDR2 ANQGSEA. The CDR3: CSVAGQASFRYGYTF. The CDR3 DNA follows: TGCAGCGTTGCCGGACAGGCCAGCTTCCGCTATGGCTACACCTTC. The full variable domain, with the rest looked up from reference TRBV29-1 and TRBJ1-2, is SAVISQKPSRDICQRGTSLTIQCQVDSQVTMMFWYRQQPGQSLTLIATANQGSEATYESGFVIDKFPISRPNLTFSTLTVSNMSPEDSSIYLCSVAGQASFRYGYTFGSGTRLTVV.

This chain's CDR3 is CATSRVFGVTNTGELFF. DNA of the CDR3: TGTGCCACCAGCAGAGTATTCGGTGTTACGAACACCGGGGAGCTGTTTTTT. The chain joins TRBV15 to TRBJ2-2; no reliable D call. Per the germline V gene, CDR1 is LNHNV and CDR2 is YYDKDF (reference sequence). Trimming pared 1 base from V and 0 bases from J, leaving 12 bases between. The CDR3 has 17 amino acids.

The chain carries TRBV19 and TRBJ1-1; maybe TRBD1 (5 bases). Germline V gene sequence: CDR1 LNHDA, CDR2 SQIVND (reference sequence). The CDR3 consists of 13 residues. V lost 5 bases and J lost 1, with 8 bases in between. DNA for the CDR3: TGTGCCAGTAGTCCCGGACAGAACACTGAAGCTTTCTTT. Its translation: CASSPGQNTEAFF.

This clone was found many times. This rearrangement joins TRBV5-5 to TRBJ2-1, with D possibly matching TRBD2 (7 bases). Germline V gives CDR1 SGHKS, CDR2 YYEKEE (reference sequence). Trimming took off 4 bases at V and 7 bases at J, with 15 bases between the two ends. The CDR3 is 14 amino acids. CDR3 in amino acids: CASSPWGGRNEQFF. DNA of the CDR3: TGTGCCAGCAGCCCTTGGGGGGGGCGTAATGAGCAGTTCTTC.

V gene TRBV4-1 combines with J gene TRBJ2-7; the D is unclear. Germline lookup yields CDR1 MGHRA and CDR2 YSYEKL. This CDR3 contains 13 residues. Trimming cost V 0 bases and J 7 bases, with 10 bases left between them. In DNA, the CDR3 is TGCGCCAGCAGCCAAGACTCCTATACGGAGCAGTACTTC. Its protein is CASSQDSYTEQYF.

This clone was observed a single time. The rearrangement joins TRBV28 to TRBJ2-7; 8 positions agree with TRBD1. The CDR3 consists of 15 residues. CDR1 MDHEN and CDR2 SYDVKM come from the germline V gene. With 5 bases clipped from V and 2 bases from J, the junction kept 8 bases outside the gene matches. The CDR3 spells CASSPGQGPAYEQYF. DNA for the CDR3: TGTGCCAGCAGTCCCGGACAGGGTCCAGCCTACGAGCAGTACTTC.

The rearrangement links TRBV4-2 to TRBJ2-1, with D possibly matching TRBD1 (5 bases). With 0 bases removed from V and 4 bases from J, the gap between germline ends came to 16 bases. From germline, CDR1 is LGHNA and CDR2 YNFKEQ. The CDR3 extends over 17 amino acids. The CDR3 region is CASSQDLARVGYNEQFF. CDR3 in DNA: TGTGCCAGCAGCCAAGATCTTGCCAGGGTCGGTTACAATGAGCAGTTCTTC.

The V gene is TRBV2, the J gene TRBJ2-1, with TRBD2 identical over 10 bases. Trimming at V came to 1 base and at J to 8 bases, leaving 5 bases not matched to a gene. The CDR3 contains 15 residues. Per the germline V gene, CDR1 is SNHLY and CDR2 is FYNNEI. CDR3 bases: TGTGCCAGCAGTGAAGAGGGGACTAGCGCCCATGAGCAGTTCTTC. It encodes CASSEEGTSAHEQFF.

CDR3 sequence: CASSSLTGPSEAFF. The CDR3 DNA is TGTGCCAGCAGCTCCCTCACAGGGCCTTCGGAGGCTTTCTTT. This chain connects TRBV7-9 to TRBJ1-1, with a weak D call TRBD1 (6 bases). There are 14 residues in the CDR3. V lost 4 bases and J lost 11, with 20 bases in between. Germline V gene data show CDR1 as SEHNR and CDR2 as FQNEAQ (reference sequence). Full variable domain (outside the CDR3, taken from reference TRBV7-9 and TRBJ1-1): DTGVSQNPRHKITKRGQNVTFRCDPISEHNRLYWYRQTLGQGPEFLTYFQNEAQLEKSRLLSDRFSAERPKGSFSTLEIQRTEQGDSAMYLCASSSLTGPSEAFFGQGTRLTVV.

In its sample, this clone was seen once. CDR3 sequence: CASSPAGSGNTIYF. The CDR3 nucleotides read TGTGCCAGCAGCCCAGCGGGCTCTGGAAACACCATATATTTT. The chain combines TRBV7-8 with TRBJ1-3; D unresolved. This CDR3 has 14 amino acids. CDR1 SGHVS and CDR2 FQNEAQ come from the germline V gene. V was cut by 5 bases and J by 0 bases, with 8 bases left in between.

The J gene is TRBJ2-7, the V gene TRBV21-1; TRBD1 is the table's D call and was not checked against the DNA. TRBV21-1 is reported as a pseudogene. The CDR3 consists of 15 residues. This CDR3 is CASSKVGTGPYEQYF. CDR3 DNA: TGTGCCAGCAGCAAAGTTGGGACAGGGCCCTACGAGCAGTACTTC.